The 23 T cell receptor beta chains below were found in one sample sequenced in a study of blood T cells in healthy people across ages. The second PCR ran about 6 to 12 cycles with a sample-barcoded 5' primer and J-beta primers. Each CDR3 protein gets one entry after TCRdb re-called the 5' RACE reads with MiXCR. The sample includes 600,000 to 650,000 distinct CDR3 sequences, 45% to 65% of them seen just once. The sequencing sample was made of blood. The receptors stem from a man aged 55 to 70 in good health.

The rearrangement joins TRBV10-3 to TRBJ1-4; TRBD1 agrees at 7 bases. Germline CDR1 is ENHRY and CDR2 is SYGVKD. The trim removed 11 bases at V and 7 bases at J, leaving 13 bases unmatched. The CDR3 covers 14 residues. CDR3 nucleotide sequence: TGTGCCTCTAAGGGGGCACCGAGGGGTGAAAAACTGTTTTTT. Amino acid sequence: CASKGAPRGEKLFF.

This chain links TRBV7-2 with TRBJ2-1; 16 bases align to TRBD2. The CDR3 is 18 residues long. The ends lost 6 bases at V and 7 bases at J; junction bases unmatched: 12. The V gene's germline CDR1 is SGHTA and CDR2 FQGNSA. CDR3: CASRPGTSGGGRYNEQFF. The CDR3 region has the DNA TGTGCCAGCAGACCCGGGACTAGCGGGGGGGGGCGGTATAATGAGCAGTTCTTC. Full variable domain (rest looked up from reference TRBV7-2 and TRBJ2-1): GAGVSQSPSNKVTEKGKDVELRCDPISGHTALYWYRQSLGQGLEFLIYFQGNSAPDKSGLPSDRFSAERTGGSVSTLTIQRTQQEDSAVYLCASRPGTSGGGRYNEQFFGPGTRLTVL.

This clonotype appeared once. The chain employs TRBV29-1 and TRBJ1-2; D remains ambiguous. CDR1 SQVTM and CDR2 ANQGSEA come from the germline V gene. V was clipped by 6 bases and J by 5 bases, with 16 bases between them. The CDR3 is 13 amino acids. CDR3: CSVYHIQGYGYTF. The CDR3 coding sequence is TGCAGCGTCTACCATATACAAGGGTATGGCTACACCTTC.

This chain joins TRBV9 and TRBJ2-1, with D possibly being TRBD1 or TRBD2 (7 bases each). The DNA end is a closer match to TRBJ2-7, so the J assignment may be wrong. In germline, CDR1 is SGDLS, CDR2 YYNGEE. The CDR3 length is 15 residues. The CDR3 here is CASSVGAGGGNEQYF. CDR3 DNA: TGTGCCAGCAGCGTAGGCGCAGGGGGGGGCAATGAGCAGTACTTC.

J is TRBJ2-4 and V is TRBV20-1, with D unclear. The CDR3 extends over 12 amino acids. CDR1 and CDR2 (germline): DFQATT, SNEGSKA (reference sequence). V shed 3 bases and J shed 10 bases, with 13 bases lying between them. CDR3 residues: CSASVGKDIQYF. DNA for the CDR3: TGCAGTGCTAGCGTCGGAAAGGATATTCAGTACTTC.

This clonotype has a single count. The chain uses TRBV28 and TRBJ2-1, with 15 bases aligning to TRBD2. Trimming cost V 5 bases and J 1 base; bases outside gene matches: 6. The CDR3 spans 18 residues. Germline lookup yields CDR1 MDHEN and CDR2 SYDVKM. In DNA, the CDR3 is TGTGCCAGCAGTCCGTCCGGGACTAGCGGGGGGTCCTACAATGAGCAGTTCTTC. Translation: CASSPSGTSGGSYNEQFF.

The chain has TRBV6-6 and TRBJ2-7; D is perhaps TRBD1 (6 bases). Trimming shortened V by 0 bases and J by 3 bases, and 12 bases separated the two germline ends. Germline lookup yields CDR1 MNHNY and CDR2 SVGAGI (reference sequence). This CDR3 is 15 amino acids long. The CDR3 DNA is TGTGCCAGCAGTTACTCGGACCCACAGGGCTACGAGCAGTACTTC. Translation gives CASSYSDPQGYEQYF.

CDR3 nucleotide sequence: TGTGCCAGCACGAGGGCAGGCACAGATACGCAGTATTTT. Translating it yields CASTRAGTDTQYF. The genes are TRBV2 and TRBJ2-3; tentatively, D is TRBD2 (5 bases). The germline CDR1 and CDR2 sequences are SNHLY and FYNNEI. The CDR3 totals 13 residues. V lost 7 bases and J lost 1, with 9 bases in between.

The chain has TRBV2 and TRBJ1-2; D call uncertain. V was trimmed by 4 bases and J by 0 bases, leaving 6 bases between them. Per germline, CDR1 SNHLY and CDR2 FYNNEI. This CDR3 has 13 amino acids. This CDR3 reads CASSATTNYGYTF. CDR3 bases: TGTGCCAGCAGTGCGACGACTAACTATGGCTACACCTTC.

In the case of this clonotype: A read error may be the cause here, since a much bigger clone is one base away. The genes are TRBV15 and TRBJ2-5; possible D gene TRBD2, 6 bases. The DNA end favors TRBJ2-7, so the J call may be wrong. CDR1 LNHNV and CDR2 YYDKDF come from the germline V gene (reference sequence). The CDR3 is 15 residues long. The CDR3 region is CTTSRDRRGAYEQYF. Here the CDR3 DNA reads TGTACCACCAGCAGAGATAGGAGGGGAGCCTACGAGCAGTACTTC.

The CDR3 DNA sequence: TGTGCCAGCTCAACAGAACAGGGGGCCCTCTTCGGGGCCCAGTACTTC. Translation gives CASSTEQGALFGAQYF. V and J are TRBV18 and TRBJ2-5; TRBD1 matches 9 bases. J lost 9 bases, V lost 5 bases, and 16 bases had no gene match. The CDR3 is 16 residues long. CDR1 KGHSH and CDR2 LQKENI come from the germline V gene.

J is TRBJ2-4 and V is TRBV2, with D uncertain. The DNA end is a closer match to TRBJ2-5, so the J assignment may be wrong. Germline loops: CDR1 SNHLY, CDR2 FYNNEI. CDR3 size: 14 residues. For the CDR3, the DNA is TGTGCCAGCAGTGTTGGCGTCGAGAAAGAGACCCAGTACTTC. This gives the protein CASSVGVEKETQYF.

In DNA, the CDR3 is TGCAGTGCTAGTTTGGGGGCTACTAACTATGGCTACACCTTC. Translation gives CSASLGATNYGYTF. The genes are TRBV20-1 and TRBJ1-2; possible D gene TRBD1, 6 bases. The CDR3 totals 14 residues. The ends were cut back, 3 bases at V and 0 bases at J, with 11 bases in the middle. Germline loops: CDR1 DFQATT, CDR2 SNEGSKA (reference sequence).

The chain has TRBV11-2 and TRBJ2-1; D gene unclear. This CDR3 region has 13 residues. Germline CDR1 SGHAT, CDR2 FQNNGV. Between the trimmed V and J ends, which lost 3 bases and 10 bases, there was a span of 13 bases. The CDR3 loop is CASSFLGKWEQFF. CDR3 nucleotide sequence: TGTGCCAGCAGCTTCCTGGGAAAATGGGAGCAGTTCTTC.

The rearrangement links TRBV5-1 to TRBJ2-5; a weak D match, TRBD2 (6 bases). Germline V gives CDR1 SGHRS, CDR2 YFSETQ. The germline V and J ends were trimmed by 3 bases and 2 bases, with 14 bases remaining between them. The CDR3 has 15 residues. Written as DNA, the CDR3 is TGCGCCAGCAGCTCGGGCGGGGTGGGTCAAGAGACCCAGTACTTC. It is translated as CASSSGGVGQETQYF. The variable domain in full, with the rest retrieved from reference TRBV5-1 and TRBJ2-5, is KAGVTQTPRYLIKTRGQQVTLSCSPISGHRSVSWYQQTPGQGLQFLFEYFSETQRNKGNFPGRFSGRQFSNSRSEMNVSTLELGDSALYLCASSSGGVGQETQYFGPGTRLLVL.

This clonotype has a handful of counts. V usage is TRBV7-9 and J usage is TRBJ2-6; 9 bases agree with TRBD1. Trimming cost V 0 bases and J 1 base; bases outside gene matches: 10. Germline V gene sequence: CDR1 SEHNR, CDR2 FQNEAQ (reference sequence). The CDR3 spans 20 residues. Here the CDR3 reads CASSLALSGQGRSGANVLTF. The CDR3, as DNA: TGTGCCAGCAGCTTAGCGCTAAGTGGACAGGGGAGATCTGGGGCCAACGTCCTGACTTTC.

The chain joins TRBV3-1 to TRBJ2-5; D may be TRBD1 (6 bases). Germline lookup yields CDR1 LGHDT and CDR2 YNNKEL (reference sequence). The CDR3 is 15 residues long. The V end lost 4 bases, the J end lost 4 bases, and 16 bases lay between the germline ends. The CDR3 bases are TGTGCCAGCAGCCGACAGGATGTTTCTTTAGAGACCCAGTACTTC. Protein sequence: CASSRQDVSLETQYF.

The CDR3 loop reads CASSAQDRESYEQYF. The CDR3 region has the DNA TGTGCCAGCAGTGCACAAGACCGGGAGAGCTACGAGCAGTACTTC. The gene calls are TRBV6-1 and TRBJ2-7, with a tentative D call TRBD2 (6 bases). The germline V gene has CDR1 MNHNS and CDR2 SASEGT. There are 15 residues in the CDR3. The germline V and J ends were trimmed by 4 bases and 3 bases, with 16 bases remaining between them.

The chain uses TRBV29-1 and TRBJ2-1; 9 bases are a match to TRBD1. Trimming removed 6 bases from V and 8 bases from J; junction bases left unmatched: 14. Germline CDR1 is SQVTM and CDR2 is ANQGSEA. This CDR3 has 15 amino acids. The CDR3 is CSVRQTGTGIYEQFF. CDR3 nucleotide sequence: TGCAGCGTGCGGCAGACCGGGACAGGGATCTATGAGCAGTTCTTC.

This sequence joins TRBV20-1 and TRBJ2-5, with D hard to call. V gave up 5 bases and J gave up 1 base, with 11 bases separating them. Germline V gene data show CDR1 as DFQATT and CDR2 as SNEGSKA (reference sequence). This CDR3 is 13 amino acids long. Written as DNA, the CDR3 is TGCAGTGCTCTAGGCGGCGGCCAAGAGACCCAGTACTTC. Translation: CSALGGGQETQYF.

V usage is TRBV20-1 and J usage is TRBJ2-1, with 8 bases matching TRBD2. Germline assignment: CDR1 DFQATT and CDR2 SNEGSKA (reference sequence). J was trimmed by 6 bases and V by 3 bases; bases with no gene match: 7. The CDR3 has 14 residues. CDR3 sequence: CSASGGDRLNEQFF. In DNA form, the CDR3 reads TGCAGTGCTAGCGGGGGGGACCGGCTCAATGAGCAGTTCTTC.

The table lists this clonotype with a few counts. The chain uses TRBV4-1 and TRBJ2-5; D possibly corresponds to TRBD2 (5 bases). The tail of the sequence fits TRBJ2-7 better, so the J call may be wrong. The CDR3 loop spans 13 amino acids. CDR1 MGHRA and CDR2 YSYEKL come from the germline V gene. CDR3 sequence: CASSQGEGGEQYF. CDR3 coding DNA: TGCGCCAGCAGCCAAGGCGAAGGAGGCGAGCAGTACTTC.

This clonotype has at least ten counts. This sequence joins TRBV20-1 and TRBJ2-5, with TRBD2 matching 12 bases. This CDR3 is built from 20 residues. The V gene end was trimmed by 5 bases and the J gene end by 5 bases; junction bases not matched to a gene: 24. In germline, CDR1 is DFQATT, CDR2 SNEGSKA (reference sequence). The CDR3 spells CSALLSGQGSPSGGAETQYF. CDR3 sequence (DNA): TGCAGTGCTCTTCTCTCGGGACAGGGGTCCCCTAGCGGGGGGGCTGAGACCCAGTACTTC.